The 5 T cell receptor beta chains in this list originate from one sample, sequenced in a study of neurological immune-mediated disorders. TCRdb fed the 5' RACE reads into MiXCR, producing one record per CDR3 protein. The data show approximately 59,000 distinct CDR3 sequences, around 5% seen once. The source material was PBMCs. The receptors come from a human donor with multiple sclerosis. The donor label of this sample is uncertain.

This clonotype has a count of ten or more. This chain connects TRBV29-1 to TRBJ2-7; 7 bases match TRBD2. Germline lookup yields CDR1 SQVTM and CDR2 ANQGSEA. V dropped 3 bases and J dropped 2; count of bases not matched to a gene: 4. The CDR3 covers 13 residues. CDR3 residues: CSVETGGPYEQYF. The DNA of the CDR3 is TGCAGCGTTGAGACGGGGGGACCCTACGAGCAGTACTTC.

At least ten counts were recorded for this clonotype. J is TRBJ2-2 and V is TRBV5-1, with 8 bases lining up with TRBD2. Per germline, CDR1 SGHRS and CDR2 YFSETQ. The CDR3 runs to 14 residues. The ends lost 3 bases at V and 7 bases at J; junction bases unmatched: 5. The CDR3 DNA sequence: TGCGCCAGCAGCTGGAGCGGGGGCAGCGGGGAGCTGTTTTTT. The encoded protein is CASSWSGGSGELFF. Full variable domain (missing parts from reference TRBV5-1 and TRBJ2-2): KAGVTQTPRYLIKTRGQQVTLSCSPISGHRSVSWYQQTPGQGLQFLFEYFSETQRNKGNFPGRFSGRQFSNSRSEMNVSTLELGDSALYLCASSWSGGSGELFFGEGSRLTVL.

In this sample, this clonotype turned up many times. The V and J genes are TRBV7-2 and TRBJ2-7; D tentatively reads TRBD1 or TRBD2 (5 bases each). From germline, CDR1 is SGHTA and CDR2 FQGNSA. The ends were cut back, 1 base at V and 1 base at J, with 11 bases in the middle. The CDR3 consists of 15 residues. The DNA of the CDR3 is TGTGCCAGCAGCTTAGTCGGGACGTTATCCTACGAGCAGTACTTC. As protein: CASSLVGTLSYEQYF.

In this sample, this clonotype turned up many times. V is TRBV20-1 and J is TRBJ2-5, with 7 nucleotides matching TRBD1. Trimming at V came to 6 bases and at J to 1 base, leaving 8 bases not matched to a gene. Germline V CDR1 and CDR2: DFQATT, SNEGSKA (reference sequence). This CDR3 is built from 14 residues. The CDR3 loop is CSASTGTAQETQYF. The CDR3 DNA is TGCAGTGCCTCTACCGGGACAGCCCAAGAGACCCAGTACTTC.

A remark on this clonotype: One end of the junction fails to match germline, which may point to a read error. The chain is built from TRBV20-1 and TRBJ1-2; 7 bases map to TRBD1. The germline gives CDR1 DFQATT, CDR2 SNEGSKA (reference sequence). The CDR3 has 14 amino acids. The CDR3 DNA reads TGCAGTGCTAGAGATGGAGGGGGCTCGTATGGCTACACCTTT. It encodes CSARDGGGSYGYTF.